These T cell receptor beta chains were read from a single sample in a study of technical replicates of blood from several donors. Repertoires were generated with immunoSEQ multiplex PCR, while TCRdb's copy carries only in-frame clones and drops some. The data hold 65,000 to 80,000 clones, with 95% observed a single time. Sequenced: T cells isolated from PBMCs. The receptor source for this set is a human donor in good health. The CDR3 runs from the conserved cysteine through the conserved F or W. Each record gives: clone size, V gene, D gene, J gene, CDR3 protein, CDR3 DNA. A D gene is named only where the DNA matches it firmly. Size tells how often a clone was seen (once, few, many) or the class of an expanded clone, and some rows leave it out.

-	TRBV7-9	TRBD2	TRBJ2-7	CASGAGGTYEQYF	TGTGCCAGCGGAGCGGGAGGAACCTACGAGCAGTACTTC
-	TRBV6-1	TRBD1	TRBJ2-1	CASTTGQDPYNEQFF	TGTGCCAGCACTACGGGACAGGATCCCTACAATGAGCAGTTCTTC
-	TRBV4-1	-	TRBJ1-2	CASSHPLRTVKLYGYTF	TGCGCCAGCAGCCATCCCCTTCGGACAGTAAAACTCTATGGCTACACCTTC
-	TRBV4-2	TRBD1	TRBJ1-3	CASSQDPGGRVGGNTIYF	TGTGCCAGCAGCCAAGATCCAGGGGGGCGGGTGGGAGGAAACACCATATATTTT
-	TRBV27	-	TRBJ1-1	CASSFLDRLNTEAFF	TGTGCCAGCAGTTTCCTAGACAGACTGAACACTGAAGCTTTCTTT
-	TRBV7-6	TRBD1	TRBJ2-7	CASSLYRGSYEQYF	TGTGCCAGCAGCTTATACAGGGGGTCCTACGAGCAGTACTTC
-	TRBV6-5	-	TRBJ1-4	CASTIGPGSNEKLFF	TGTGCCAGCACCATCGGACCGGGAAGTAATGAAAAACTGTTTTTT
-	TRBV18	-	TRBJ2-5	CASSQQHQETQYF	TGTGCCAGCTCTCAACAGCACCAAGAGACCCAGTACTTC
-	TRBV19	TRBD2	TRBJ2-1	CASSDGTSGRHEQFF	TGTGCCAGTAGTGACGGGACTAGCGGGAGGCATGAGCAGTTCTTC
-	TRBV10-1	-	TRBJ1-2	CASSESSRNYGYTF	TGCGCCAGCAGTGAGTCGTCACGGAACTATGGCTACACCTTC
-	TRBV28	-	TRBJ1-2	CASSPSSDGGYTF	TGTGCCAGCAGTCCTTCTTCCGACGGGGGCTACACCTTC
-	TRBV4-1	-	TRBJ2-2	CASSQDASNTGELFF	TGCGCCAGCAGCCAAGATGCTAGCAACACCGGGGAGCTGTTTTTT
-	TRBV5-5	-	TRBJ1-2	CASSLREVNYGYTF	TGTGCCAGCAGCTTGCGCGAAGTTAACTATGGCTACACCTTC
-	TRBV9	TRBD1	TRBJ1-2	CASSLTGTGVLSYGYTF	TGTGCCAGCAGCCTAACCGGGACAGGGGTCCTTTCCTATGGCTACACCTTC
-	TRBV29-1	TRBD1	TRBJ2-7	CSAAGQGRWEQYF	TGCAGCGCGGCGGGACAGGGTCGCTGGGAGCAGTACTTC
-	TRBV7-9	TRBD2	TRBJ2-7	CASSLAGLAGGYEQYF	TGTGCCAGCAGCTTAGCCGGCCTAGCGGGAGGTTACGAGCAGTACTTC
-	TRBV10-1	-	TRBJ1-1	CASSRTDNTEAFF	TGCGCCAGCAGCAGGACAGATAACACTGAAGCTTTCTTT
-	TRBV4-1	-	TRBJ2-7	CASSPYFQGYEQYF	TGCGCCAGCAGCCCCTACTTTCAGGGATACGAGCAGTACTTC
-	TRBV19	TRBD1	TRBJ2-7	CASSMGRDRHGEQYF	TGTGCCAGTAGTATGGGCCGGGACAGGCATGGCGAGCAGTACTTC
-	TRBV27	-	TRBJ2-3	CASSLGWGQGTDTQYF	TGTGCCAGCAGTTTGGGTTGGGGTCAGGGGACAGATACGCAGTATTTT
-	TRBV12-5	TRBD2	TRBJ2-2	CASGLVIGRETAGELFF	TGTGCTAGTGGTTTGGTAATTGGGCGGGAGACAGCCGGGGAGCTGTTTTTT
-	TRBV19	TRBD2	TRBJ2-1	CASSLGGVGGAPNEQFF	TGTGCCAGTAGCCTTGGTGGTGTCGGGGGGGCTCCCAATGAGCAGTTCTTC
-	TRBV11-1	-	TRBJ2-5	CASSGTLGAGETQYF	TGTGCCAGCAGCGGCACGTTGGGGGCCGGAGAGACCCAGTACTTC
once	TRBV5-4	-	TRBJ2-3	CASSLEWTGRGIGQYF	TGTGCCAGCAGCTTGGAGTGGACAGGCCGGGGGATCGGGCAGTATTTT
-	TRBV5-1	-	TRBJ2-5	CASTLDRPEETQYF	TGCGCCAGCACCCTAGACCGCCCCGAAGAGACCCAGTACTTC
once	TRBV6-1	TRBD1	TRBJ1-1	CASRQGADTEAFF	TGTGCCAGCAGGCAGGGGGCGGACACTGAAGCTTTCTTT
-	TRBV19	-	TRBJ2-1	CASSIRIRQEQFF	TGTGCCAGTAGTATTAGAATTCGACAGGAGCAGTTCTTC
-	TRBV7-2	-	TRBJ1-2	CASSLTSSGNYGYTF	TGTGCCAGCAGCTTAACCTCATCGGGGAACTATGGCTACACCTTC
once	TRBV7-9	TRBD1	TRBJ1-2	CASSLEVTGLKGYTF	TGTGCCAGCAGCTTAGAGGTGACAGGGCTCAAGGGCTACACCTTC
-	TRBV5-1	-	TRBJ2-1	CASSLELAINEQFF	TGCGCCAGCAGCTTGGAACTAGCAATCAATGAGCAGTTCTTC
-	TRBV19	TRBD2	TRBJ2-6	CASNLGGYGANVLTF	TGTGCCAGCAACCTCGGGGGGTACGGGGCCAACGTCCTGACTTTC
-	TRBV7-9	-	TRBJ2-5	CASIITEYETQYF	TGTGCCAGCATCATTACCGAGTACGAGACCCAGTACTTC
-	TRBV9	TRBD2	TRBJ2-1	CASSVRTSGGAEQFF	TGTGCCAGCAGCGTCCGGACTAGCGGGGGGGCTGAGCAGTTCTTC
once	TRBV28	TRBD1	TRBJ1-5	CASRAGGSNQPQHF	TGTGCCAGCCGGGCAGGGGGAAGCAATCAGCCCCAGCATTTT
-	TRBV14	-	TRBJ1-1	CASSWGGGKNTEAFF	TGTGCCAGCAGCTGGGGTGGGGGCAAGAACACTGAAGCTTTCTTT
-	TRBV7-8	TRBD2	TRBJ2-1	CASSLRTSGIYNEQFF	TGTGCCAGCAGCTTGAGAACTAGCGGGATCTACAATGAGCAGTTCTTC
-	TRBV30	-	TRBJ1-2	CAWRRYYGYTF	TGTGCCTGGAGACGGTACTATGGCTACACCTTC
-	TRBV5-1	-	TRBJ2-1	CASSPSPESSYNEQFF	TGCGCCAGCAGCCCGAGCCCGGAGTCTTCCTACAATGAGCAGTTCTTC
-	TRBV4-1	-	TRBJ2-7	CASSQVGVKGEQYF	TGCGCCAGCAGCCAAGTAGGGGTAAAGGGCGAGCAGTACTTC
-	TRBV19	-	TRBJ2-7	CASKFAKSYEQYF	TGTGCCAGTAAGTTCGCGAAATCCTACGAGCAGTACTTC
-	TRBV11-2	TRBD1	TRBJ1-6	CASLTGTGESPLHF	TGTGCCAGCCTAACCGGGACAGGGGAATCACCCCTCCACTTT
-	TRBV5-6	-	TRBJ1-5	CASSRGRGLGNQPQHF	TGTGCCAGCAGCCGCGGGCGGGGTTTGGGCAATCAGCCCCAGCATTTT
-	TRBV2	TRBD1	TRBJ1-5	CASSEGTGGILPQHF	TGTGCCAGCAGTGAAGGGACAGGGGGAATTCTGCCCCAGCATTTT
-	TRBV5-1	TRBD1	TRBJ2-7	CASRETGGSEQYF	TGCGCCAGCAGGGAAACAGGGGGCTCCGAGCAGTACTTC
-	TRBV7-9	-	TRBJ2-4	CASSLVPGGNNQYF	TGTGCCAGCAGCTTAGTCCCAGGGGGGAACAATCAGTACTTC
-	TRBV11-2	-	TRBJ2-3	CASSLGPGGTSTDTQYF	TGTGCCAGCAGCTTAGGCCCGGGCGGGACTAGCACAGATACGCAGTATTTT
-	TRBV5-1	-	TRBJ2-1	CASSLEGAQQFF	TGCGCCAGCAGCTTGGAAGGGGCCCAGCAGTTCTTC
-	TRBV2	-	TRBJ1-5	CASSSRNLISNQPQHF	TGTGCCAGCAGTTCGCGTAACCTGATTAGCAATCAGCCCCAGCATTTT
-	TRBV19	TRBD1	TRBJ1-2	CASSSHDRVYGYTF	TGTGCCAGTAGTTCCCATGACAGGGTCTATGGCTACACCTTC
-	TRBV7-9	TRBD2	TRBJ2-7	CASSLPPGGSVGEQYF	TGTGCCAGCAGCTTACCCCCGGGGGGGAGCGTCGGCGAGCAGTACTTC
-	TRBV5-4	TRBD1	TRBJ1-2	CASSLQGAVYGYTF	TGTGCCAGCAGCTTGCAGGGGGCCGTCTATGGCTACACCTTC
-	TRBV30	TRBD1	TRBJ1-4	CAWTRRYPGQRNEKLFF	TGTGCCTGGACAAGACGTTATCCGGGACAGCGTAATGAAAAACTGTTTTTT
-	TRBV6-1	-	TRBJ1-1	CASSEVRVVTEAFF	TGTGCCAGCAGTGAGGTCAGGGTCGTCACTGAAGCTTTCTTT
-	TRBV25-1	-	TRBJ1-6	CASSRGTANSPLHF	TGTGCCAGCTCTAGGGGAACAGCCAATTCACCCCTCCACTTT
-	TRBV4-1	-	TRBJ1-1	CASSQDLAEAFF	TGCGCCAGCAGCCAAGATTTAGCTGAAGCTTTCTTT